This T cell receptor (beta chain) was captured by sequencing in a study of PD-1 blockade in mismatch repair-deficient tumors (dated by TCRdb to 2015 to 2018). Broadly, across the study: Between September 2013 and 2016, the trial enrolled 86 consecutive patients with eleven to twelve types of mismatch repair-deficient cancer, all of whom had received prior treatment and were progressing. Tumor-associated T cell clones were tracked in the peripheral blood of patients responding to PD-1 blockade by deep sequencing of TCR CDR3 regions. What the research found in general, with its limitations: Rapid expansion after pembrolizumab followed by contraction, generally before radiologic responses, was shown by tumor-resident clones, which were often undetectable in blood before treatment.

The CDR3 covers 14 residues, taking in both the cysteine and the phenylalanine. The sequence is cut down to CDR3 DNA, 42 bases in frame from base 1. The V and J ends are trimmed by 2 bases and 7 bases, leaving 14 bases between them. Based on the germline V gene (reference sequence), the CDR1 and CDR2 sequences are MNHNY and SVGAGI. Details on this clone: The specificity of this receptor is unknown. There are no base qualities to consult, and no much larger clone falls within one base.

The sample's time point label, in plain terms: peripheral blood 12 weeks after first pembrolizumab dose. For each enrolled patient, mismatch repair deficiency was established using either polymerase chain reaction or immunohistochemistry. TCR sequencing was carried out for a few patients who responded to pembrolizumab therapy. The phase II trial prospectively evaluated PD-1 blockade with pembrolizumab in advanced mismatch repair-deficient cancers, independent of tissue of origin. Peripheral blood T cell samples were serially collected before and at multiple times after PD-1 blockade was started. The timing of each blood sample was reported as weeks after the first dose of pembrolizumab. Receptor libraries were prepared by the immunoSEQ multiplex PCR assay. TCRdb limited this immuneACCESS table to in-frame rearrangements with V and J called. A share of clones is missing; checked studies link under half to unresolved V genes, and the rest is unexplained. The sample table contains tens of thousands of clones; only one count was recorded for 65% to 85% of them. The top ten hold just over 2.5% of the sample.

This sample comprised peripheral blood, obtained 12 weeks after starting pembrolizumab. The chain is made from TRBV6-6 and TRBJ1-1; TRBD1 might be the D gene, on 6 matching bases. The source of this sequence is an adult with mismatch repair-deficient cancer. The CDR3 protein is CASSYVGGTGEAFF. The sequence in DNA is TGTGCCAGCAGTTACGTTGGGGGCACAGGTGAAGCTTTCTTT.